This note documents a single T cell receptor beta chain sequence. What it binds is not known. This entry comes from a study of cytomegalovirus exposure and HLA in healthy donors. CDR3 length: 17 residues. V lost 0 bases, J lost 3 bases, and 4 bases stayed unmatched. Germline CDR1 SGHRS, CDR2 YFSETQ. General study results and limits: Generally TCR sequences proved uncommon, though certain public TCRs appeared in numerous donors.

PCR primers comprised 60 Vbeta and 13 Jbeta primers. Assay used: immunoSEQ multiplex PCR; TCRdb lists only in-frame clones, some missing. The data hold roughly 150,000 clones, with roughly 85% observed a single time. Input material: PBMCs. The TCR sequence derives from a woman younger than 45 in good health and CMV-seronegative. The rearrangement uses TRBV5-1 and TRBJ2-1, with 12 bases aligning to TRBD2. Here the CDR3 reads CASSLASTSGGYNEQFF. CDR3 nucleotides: TGCGCCAGCAGCTTGGCCTCGACTAGCGGGGGCTACAATGAGCAGTTCTTC.